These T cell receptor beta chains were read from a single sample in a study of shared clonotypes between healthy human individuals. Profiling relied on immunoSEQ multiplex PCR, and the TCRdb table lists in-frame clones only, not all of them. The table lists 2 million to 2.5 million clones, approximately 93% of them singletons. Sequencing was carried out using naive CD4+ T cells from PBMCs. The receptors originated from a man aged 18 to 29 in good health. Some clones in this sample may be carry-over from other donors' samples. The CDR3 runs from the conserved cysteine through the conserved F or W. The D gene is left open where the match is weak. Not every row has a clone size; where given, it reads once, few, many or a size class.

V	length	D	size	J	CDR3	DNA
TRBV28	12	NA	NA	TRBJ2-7	CASSGQSYEQYF	TGTGCCAGCAGTGGACAATCCTACGAGCAGTACTTC
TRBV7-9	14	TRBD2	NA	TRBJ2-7	CASSPSGGSYEQYF	TGTGCCAGCAGCCCAAGCGGGGGCTCCTACGAGCAGTACTTC
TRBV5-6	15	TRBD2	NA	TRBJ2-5	CASSETSGSQETQYF	TGTGCCAGCAGCGAAACTAGCGGGAGCCAAGAGACCCAGTACTTC
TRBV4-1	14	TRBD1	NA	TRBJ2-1	CASSPQKGGFEQFF	TGCGCCAGCAGCCCCCAGAAAGGGGGCTTTGAGCAGTTCTTC
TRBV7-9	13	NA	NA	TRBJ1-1	CASSFTPRDAAFF	TGTGCCAGCAGCTTCACCCCCCGGGACGCAGCTTTCTTT
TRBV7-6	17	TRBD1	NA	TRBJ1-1	CASSLAGDRGWDTEAFF	TGTGCCAGCAGCTTAGCGGGGGACAGGGGTTGGGACACTGAAGCTTTCTTT
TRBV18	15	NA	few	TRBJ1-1	CASSQRGSMNTEAFF	TGTGCCAGCTCGCAAAGGGGGTCCATGAACACTGAAGCTTTCTTT
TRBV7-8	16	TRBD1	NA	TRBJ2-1	CASSPYRPGGINEQFF	TGTGCCAGCAGCCCGTATAGGCCAGGGGGCATCAATGAGCAGTTCTTC
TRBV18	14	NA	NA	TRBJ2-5	CASSPRRVWETQYF	TGTGCCAGCTCACCACGGCGGGTGTGGGAGACCCAGTACTTC
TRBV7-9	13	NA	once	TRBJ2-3	CASSPASTDTQYF	TGTGCCAGCAGCCCAGCAAGCACAGATACGCAGTATTTT
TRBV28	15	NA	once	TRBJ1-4	CASTRTNGVQEKLFF	TGTGCCAGCACCAGAACGAACGGGGTGCAAGAAAAACTGTTTTTT
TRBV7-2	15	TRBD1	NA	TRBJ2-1	CASSQDRVSGNEQFF	TGTGCCAGCAGCCAAGACAGGGTATCGGGCAATGAGCAGTTCTTC
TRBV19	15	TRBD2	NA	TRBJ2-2	CASSMLAGLTGELFF	TGTGCCAGTAGTATGCTAGCGGGTCTCACCGGGGAGCTGTTTTTT
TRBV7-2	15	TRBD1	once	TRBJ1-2	CASSFTAGGGIGYTF	TGTGCCAGCAGCTTTACCGCAGGGGGCGGAATTGGCTACACCTTC
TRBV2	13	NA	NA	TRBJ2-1	CASIEGGYNEQFF	TGTGCCAGCATCGAGGGGGGATACAATGAGCAGTTCTTC
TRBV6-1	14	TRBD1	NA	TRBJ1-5	CASSRQGGNQPQHF	TGTGCCAGCAGCCGACAGGGAGGCAATCAGCCCCAGCATTTT
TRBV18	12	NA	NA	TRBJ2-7	CASSESSYEQYF	TGTGCCAGCTCCGAGAGCTCCTACGAGCAGTACTTC
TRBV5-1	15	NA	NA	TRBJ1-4	CASSPTRQENEKLFF	TGCGCCAGCAGCCCTACAAGACAGGAGAATGAAAAACTGTTTTTT
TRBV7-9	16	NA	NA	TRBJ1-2	CASSLADTGGNYGYTF	TGTGCCAGCAGCTTAGCGGATACGGGCGGAAACTATGGCTACACCTTC
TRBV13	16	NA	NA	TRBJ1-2	CASSSRTGTYPHGYTF	TGTGCCAGCAGCTCCCGGACGGGAACCTACCCCCATGGCTACACCTTC
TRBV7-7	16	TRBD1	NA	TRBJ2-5	CASSLIAGGIRETQYF	TGTGCCAGCAGCTTAATCGCAGGGGGTATTAGGGAGACCCAGTACTTC
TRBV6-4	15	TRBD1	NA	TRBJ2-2	CASSLTGPSTGELFF	TGTGCCAGCAGCTTGACAGGGCCCTCCACCGGGGAGCTGTTTTTT
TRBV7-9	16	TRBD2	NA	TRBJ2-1	CASSFPSGTVYNEQFF	TGTGCCAGCAGCTTCCCTAGCGGGACCGTGTACAATGAGCAGTTCTTC
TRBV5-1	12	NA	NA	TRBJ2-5	CASSLAGGTQYF	TGCGCCAGCAGCTTAGCTGGCGGGACCCAGTACTTC
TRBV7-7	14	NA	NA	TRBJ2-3	CASSLAGVEDTQYF	TGTGCCAGCAGCTTAGCGGGAGTTGAAGATACGCAGTATTTT
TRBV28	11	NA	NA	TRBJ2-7	CASRFRDEQYF	TGTGCCAGCAGGTTTAGGGACGAGCAGTACTTC
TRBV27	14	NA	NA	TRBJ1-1	CASSPTVRGTEAFF	TGTGCCAGCAGCCCTACCGTAAGGGGGACTGAAGCTTTCTTT
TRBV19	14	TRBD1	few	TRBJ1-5	CASCQGQLNQPQHF	TGTGCCAGTTGCCAGGGACAGCTCAATCAGCCCCAGCATTTT
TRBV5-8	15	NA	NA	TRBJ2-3	CASSLVPTGLLWQYF	TGTGCCAGCAGCTTGGTCCCGACGGGCCTTCTTTGGCAGTATTTT
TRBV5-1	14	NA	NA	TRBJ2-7	CASSLGALGLEQYF	TGCGCCAGCAGCTTGGGAGCGTTGGGTCTCGAGCAGTACTTC
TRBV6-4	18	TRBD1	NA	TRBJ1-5	CASPRGTGRRNSNQPQHF	TGTGCCAGCCCGAGGGGGACAGGGAGGCGAAATAGCAATCAGCCCCAGCATTTT
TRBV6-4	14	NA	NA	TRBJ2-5	CASRFRRGGETQYF	TGTGCCAGCAGATTCAGACGGGGAGGAGAGACCCAGTACTTC
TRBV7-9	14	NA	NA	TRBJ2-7	CASSLQEQSYEQYF	TGTGCCAGCAGCTTACAAGAACAATCCTACGAGCAGTACTTC
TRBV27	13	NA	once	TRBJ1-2	CASSRAGTYGYTF	TGTGCCAGCAGCCGTGCCGGGACCTATGGCTACACCTTC
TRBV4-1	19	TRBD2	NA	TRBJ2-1	CASSQLGTSRGGVSDEQFF	TGCGCCAGCAGCCAACTCGGGACTAGCAGGGGAGGGGTTAGTGATGAGCAGTTCTTC
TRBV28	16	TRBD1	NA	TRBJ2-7	CASSLIQDRVSYEQYF	TGTGCCAGCAGTTTGATTCAGGACAGGGTTTCCTACGAGCAGTACTTC
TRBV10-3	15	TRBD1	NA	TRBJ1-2	CAISGDRDWNYGYTF	TGTGCCATCAGTGGGGACAGGGACTGGAACTATGGCTACACCTTC
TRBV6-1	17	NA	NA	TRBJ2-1	CASSEAEDRWSYNEQFF	TGTGCCAGCAGTGAAGCGGAGGACAGATGGTCCTACAATGAGCAGTTCTTC
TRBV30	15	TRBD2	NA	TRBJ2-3	CAWSELAGKSDTQYF	TGTGCCTGGAGTGAACTAGCGGGAAAGTCAGATACGCAGTATTTT
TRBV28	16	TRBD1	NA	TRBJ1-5	CASSSGGGQSNQPQHF	TGTGCCAGCAGTTCAGGGGGCGGACAGAGCAATCAGCCCCAGCATTTT
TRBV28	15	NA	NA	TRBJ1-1	CASSQILHRNTEAFF	TGTGCCAGCAGCCAAATCCTGCACCGGAACACTGAAGCTTTCTTT
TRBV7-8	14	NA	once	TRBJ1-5	CASSWQGWDQPQHF	TGTGCCAGCAGCTGGCAGGGGTGGGATCAGCCCCAGCATTTT
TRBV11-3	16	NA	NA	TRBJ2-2	CASSKTQGRGTGELFF	TGTGCCAGCAGCAAAACCCAGGGGCGGGGCACCGGGGAGCTGTTTTTT
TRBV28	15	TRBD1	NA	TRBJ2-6	CASSRQGSGANVLTF	TGTGCCAGCAGTAGACAGGGGTCTGGGGCCAACGTCCTGACTTTC
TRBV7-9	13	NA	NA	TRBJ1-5	CASSLAGYQPQHF	TGTGCCAGCAGCTTAGCGGGTTATCAGCCCCAGCATTTT
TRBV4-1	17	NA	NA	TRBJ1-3	CASSPAAGGGSGNTIYF	TGCGCCAGCAGCCCAGCGGCGGGCGGGGGCTCTGGAAACACCATATATTTT
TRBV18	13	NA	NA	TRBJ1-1	CASSPLQNTEAFF	TGTGCCAGCTCACCACTGCAGAACACTGAAGCTTTCTTT
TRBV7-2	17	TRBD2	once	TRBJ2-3	CASSPGLAGTRGRTQYF	TGTGCCAGCAGCCCTGGACTAGCGGGGACCAGAGGGAGGACGCAGTATTTT
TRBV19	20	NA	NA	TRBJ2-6	CASTLDNRNRATSGANVLTF	TGTGCCAGTACTTTAGATAATAGGAACAGGGCAACATCTGGGGCCAACGTCCTGACTTTC